This T cell receptor beta chain was identified in a study of neurological immune-mediated disorders (dated by TCRdb to between 2018 and 2021). For context, the study as a whole: The study compared peripheral blood TCR-beta repertoires of HTLV-I-associated myelopathy (HAM/TSP) patients, multiple sclerosis patients and healthy controls using UMI-based sequencing. The 90 to 110 TCR-beta libraries covered PBMC samples along with longitudinal samples, technical triplicates, and paired sorted CD4+ and CD8+ T-cell subsets. Longitudinal HAM/TSP and healthy donors were sampled at 3 time-points each (about 3-45 month intervals). The cohort included about 66 subjects: roughly 15 with HAM/TSP, some 34 with multiple sclerosis, and around 20 healthy controls.

What the authors observed across the whole study: The highest TCR clonal expansion was observed in HAM/TSP patients, whereas the lowest was observed in MS patients, even when compared with healthy controls. No identical CDR3 amino acid sequences were found to be shared among expanded clones across subjects, suggesting that TCR-beta repertoires were private in all groups.

The sample holds many counts of this clonotype. Its antigen remains undetermined. Base qualities were left out, and no much larger clone turns up one base away. The cysteine opens and the phenylalanine closes a CDR3 of 14 amino acids. Only CDR3 DNA is held: 42 bases, read in frame from base 1. The CDR1 and CDR2 encoded by the germline V gene are SGHDT and YYEEEE. V loses 2 bases at its end and J loses 3 bases; junction bases beyond the gene matches: 4. cDNA was synthesized by template-switch 5'RACE using a primer carrying a 10-nucleotide random unique molecular identifier by which each TCR transcript was tagged. Every sequencing run yielded over 190 million TCR-beta sequences covering 15-18 subjects. Total RNA was extracted with the RNeasy kit. Using the KAPA Real-time Library Amplification kit, TCR-beta VDJ regions were amplified with primers for the TCR constant region and the 5'RACE anchor. A first PCR added sample indexes and Illumina adaptors, and a second PCR then raised library yield. The roughly 650 bp TCR product was size-selected on a 2% E-gel SizeSelection system after Ampure bead purification. Before pooling, library quality was assessed on a Bioanalyzer, concentration was determined with Qubit, and library quantification was performed with the Kapa Library Quantification kit. Libraries were sequenced paired-end 2 x 150 bp on an Illumina HiSeq 2500. To increase sequence diversity, about 25-31% phiX was spiked into each library pool. Under the source paper's analysis protocol: The UMI-based MiGEC pipeline processed quality-filtered reads and removed over 75% of raw TCR sequences during error correction. VDJ genes were aligned to IMGT germline references, and clonotypes were defined by unique CDR3 amino acid sequence plus V-J genes. Clonal expansion, Shannon diversity and CDR3 relatedness were evaluated with VDJtools (CalcPairwiseDistances, ClusterSamples), while phylogenetic trees were built in CLCbio workbench. Expanded clones were defined as having at least 8 unique UMIs, based on coefficient-of-variation modelling across technical triplicates. TCRdb redid the processing of the public reads, applying fastp at Q25 and MiXCR, and retained in-frame beta chains. Under each unique CDR3 protein, matching rows form one entry showing the most common genes and DNA. Clone size and V and J calls follow TCRdb, not the original study. Here the sample has some 54,000 distinct CDR3 sequences; about 10% occur a single time. Together, the top ten hold about 6.3% of the sample.

The label giving this sample's time point can be read as: longitudinal time-point 1 (baseline). Unsorted PBMC libraries were generated from 2 million PBMCs stored in RNAlater at -80 °C until RNA extraction. Peripheral blood was subjected to Ficoll-Hypaque density gradient centrifugation to isolate PBMCs, which were then cryopreserved in liquid nitrogen. This clonotype was obtained from a male donor with HTLV-1-associated myelopathy (HAM/TSP). The receptor chain draws on TRBV5-6 and TRBJ1-2; TRBD1 lines up with 7 middle nucleotides. Sequencing was done on a sample of PBMCs. CDR3 loop: CASSFRDSYYGYTF. DNA sequence: TGTGCCAGCAGCTTCCGGGACAGTTACTATGGCTACACCTTC.